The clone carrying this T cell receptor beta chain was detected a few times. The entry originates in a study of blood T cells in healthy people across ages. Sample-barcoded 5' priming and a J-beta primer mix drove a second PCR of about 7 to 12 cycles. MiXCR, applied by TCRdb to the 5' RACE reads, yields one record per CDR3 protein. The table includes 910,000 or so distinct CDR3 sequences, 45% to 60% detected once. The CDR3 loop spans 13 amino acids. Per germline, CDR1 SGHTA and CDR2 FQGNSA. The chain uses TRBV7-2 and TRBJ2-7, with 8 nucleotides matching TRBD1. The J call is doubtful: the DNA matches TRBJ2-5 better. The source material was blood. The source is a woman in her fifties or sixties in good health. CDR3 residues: CASSADRAKTQYF. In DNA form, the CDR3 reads TGTGCCAGCAGCGCGGACAGGGCGAAGACCCAGTACTTC.